This TCR beta chain was obtained from a study of cytomegalovirus exposure and HLA in healthy donors. 13 Jbeta primers and 60 Vbeta primers were used for the PCR. Generated by immunoSEQ multiplex PCR, the TCRdb table keeps only in-frame clones and is missing some. The sample holds fewer than 150,000 clones, around 80% seen once. V was clipped by 4 bases and J by 6 bases; unmatched bases: 5. The CDR3 has 14 residues. Germline CDR1 SGHDN, CDR2 FVKESK. The chain joins TRBV14 to TRBJ2-7; 11 nucleotides align to TRBD1. Sequences were obtained from PBMCs. This clonotype was obtained from a man aged 25-45 years in good health and CMV-seronegative. CDR3 sequence: CASSRGTGGFEQYF. The CDR3 DNA sequence: TGTGCCAGCAGCCGGGGGACAGGGGGGTTCGAGCAGTACTTC.